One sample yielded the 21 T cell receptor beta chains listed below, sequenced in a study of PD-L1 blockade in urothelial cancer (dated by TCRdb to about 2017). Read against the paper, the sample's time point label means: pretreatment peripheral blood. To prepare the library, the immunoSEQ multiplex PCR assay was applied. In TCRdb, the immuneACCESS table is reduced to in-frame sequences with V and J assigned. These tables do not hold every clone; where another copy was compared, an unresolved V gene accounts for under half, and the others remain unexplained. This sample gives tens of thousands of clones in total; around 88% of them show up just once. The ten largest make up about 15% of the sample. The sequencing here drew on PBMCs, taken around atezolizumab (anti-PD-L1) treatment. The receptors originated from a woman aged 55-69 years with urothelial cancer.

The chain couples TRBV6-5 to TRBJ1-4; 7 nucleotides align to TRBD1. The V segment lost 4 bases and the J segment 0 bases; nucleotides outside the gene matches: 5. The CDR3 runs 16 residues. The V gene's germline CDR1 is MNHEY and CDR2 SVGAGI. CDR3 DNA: TGTGCCAGCAGTTTTGAGGGGACAGCAACTAATGAAAAACTGTTTTTT. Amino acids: CASSFEGTATNEKLFF.

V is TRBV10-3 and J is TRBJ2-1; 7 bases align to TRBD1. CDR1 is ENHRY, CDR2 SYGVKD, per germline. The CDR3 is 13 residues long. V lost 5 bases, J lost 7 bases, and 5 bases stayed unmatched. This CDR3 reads CAISPGTANEQFF. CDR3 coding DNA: TGTGCCATCAGTCCCGGGACAGCTAATGAGCAGTTCTTC.

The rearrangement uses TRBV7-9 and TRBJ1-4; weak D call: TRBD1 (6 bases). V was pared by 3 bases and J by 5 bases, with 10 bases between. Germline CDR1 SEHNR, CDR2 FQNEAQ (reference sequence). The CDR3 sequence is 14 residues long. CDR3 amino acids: CASSLRGGNEKLFF. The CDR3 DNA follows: TGTGCCAGCAGCTTGAGGGGGGGGAATGAAAAACTGTTTTTT.

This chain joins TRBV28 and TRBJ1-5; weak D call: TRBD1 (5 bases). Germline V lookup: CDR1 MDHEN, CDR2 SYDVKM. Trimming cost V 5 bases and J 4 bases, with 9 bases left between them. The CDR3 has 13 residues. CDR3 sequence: CASSPRVNQPQHF. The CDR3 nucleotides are TGTGCCAGCAGTCCCAGGGTGAATCAGCCCCAGCATTTT. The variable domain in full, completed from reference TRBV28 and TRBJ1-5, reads DVKVTQSSRYLVKRTGEKVFLECVQDMDHENMFWYRQDPGLGLRLIYFSYDVKMKEKGDIPEGYSVSREKKERFSLILESASTNQTSMYLCASSPRVNQPQHFGDGTRLSIL.

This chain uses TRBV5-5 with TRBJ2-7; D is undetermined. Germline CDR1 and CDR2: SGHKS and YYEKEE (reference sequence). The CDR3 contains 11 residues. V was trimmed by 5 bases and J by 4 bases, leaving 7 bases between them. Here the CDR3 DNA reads TGTGCCAGCAGTTCTCTATACGAGCAGTACTTC. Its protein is CASSSLYEQYF.

The CDR3 is CASSLFGLAQETQYF. Written as DNA, the CDR3 is TGTGCCAGCAGTTTATTCGGACTAGCGCAAGAGACCCAGTACTTC. The chain carries TRBV28 and TRBJ2-5; 9 bases match TRBD2. Unmatched junction bases numbered 2, after V lost 1 base and J lost 2 bases. Per the germline V gene, CDR1 is MDHEN and CDR2 is SYDVKM. The CDR3 spans 15 residues.

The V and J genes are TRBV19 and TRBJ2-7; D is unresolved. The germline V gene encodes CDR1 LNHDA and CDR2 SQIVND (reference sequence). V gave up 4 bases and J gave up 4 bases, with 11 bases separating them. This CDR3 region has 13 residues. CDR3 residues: CASSTTTAYEQYF. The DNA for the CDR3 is TGTGCCAGTAGTACGACCACAGCTTACGAGCAGTACTTC.

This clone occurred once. The CDR3 is CATRTSGSSYNEQFF. As DNA, the CDR3 is TGTGCCACTCGGACTAGCGGAAGCTCCTACAATGAGCAGTTCTTC. This chain joins TRBV7-2 and TRBJ2-1; 10 bases line up with TRBD2. V shed 10 bases and J 0 bases; nucleotides not matched to a gene: 6. CDR1 is SGHTA, CDR2 FQGNSA, per germline. The CDR3 runs 15 residues.

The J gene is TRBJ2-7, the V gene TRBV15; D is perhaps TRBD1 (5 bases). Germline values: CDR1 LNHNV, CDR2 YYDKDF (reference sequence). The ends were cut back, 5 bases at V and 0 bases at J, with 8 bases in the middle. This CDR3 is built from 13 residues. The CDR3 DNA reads TGTGCCACCAGCCAAGGGGCCTCCTACGAGCAGTACTTC. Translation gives CATSQGASYEQYF.

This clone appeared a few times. The CDR3 spells CASSSSGGAMNTEAFF. DNA for the CDR3: TGTGCCAGCAGCTCGTCAGGGGGTGCCATGAACACTGAAGCTTTCTTT. The J gene is TRBJ1-1, the V gene TRBV7-8, with TRBD1 matching 7 bases. The germline gives CDR1 SGHVS, CDR2 FQNEAQ. The CDR3 contains 16 residues. The V segment lost 4 bases and the J segment 0 bases; nucleotides outside the gene matches: 8.

The CDR3 DNA reads as TGTGCCAGCAGCTTCGGACTAGCGGGGGCTAGCACAGATACGCAGTATTTT. This encodes CASSFGLAGASTDTQYF. The rearrangement uses TRBV7-3 and TRBJ2-3; TRBD2 aligns across 13 bases. Trimming at V came to 3 bases and at J to 0 bases, leaving 3 bases not matched to a gene. From germline, CDR1 is SGHTA and CDR2 FQGTGA. This CDR3 has 17 residues.

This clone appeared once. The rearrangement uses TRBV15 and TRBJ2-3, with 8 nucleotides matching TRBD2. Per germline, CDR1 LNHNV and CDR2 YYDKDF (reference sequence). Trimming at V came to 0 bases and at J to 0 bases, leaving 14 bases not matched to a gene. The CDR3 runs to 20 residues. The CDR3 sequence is CATSRDSARTSSTSTDTQYF. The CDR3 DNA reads TGTGCCACCAGCAGAGATTCCGCCAGGACTAGCAGCACTAGCACAGATACGCAGTATTTT. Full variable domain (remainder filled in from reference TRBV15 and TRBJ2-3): DAMVIQNPRYQVTQFGKPVTLSCSQTLNHNVMYWYQQKSSQAPKLLFHYYDKDFNNEADTPDNFQSRRPNTSFCFLDIRSPGLGDTAMYLCATSRDSARTSSTSTDTQYFGPGTRLTVL.

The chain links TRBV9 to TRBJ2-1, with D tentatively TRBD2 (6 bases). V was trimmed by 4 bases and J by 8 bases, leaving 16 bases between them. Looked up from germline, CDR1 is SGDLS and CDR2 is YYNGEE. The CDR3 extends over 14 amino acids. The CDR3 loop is CASSPLRAGYEQFF. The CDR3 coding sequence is TGTGCCAGCAGCCCCCTAAGAGCGGGCTATGAGCAGTTCTTC.

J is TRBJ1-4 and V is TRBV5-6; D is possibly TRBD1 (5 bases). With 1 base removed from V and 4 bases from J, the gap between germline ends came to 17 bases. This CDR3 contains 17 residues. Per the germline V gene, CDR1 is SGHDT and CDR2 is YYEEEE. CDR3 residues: CASSLYGHTLGNEKLFF. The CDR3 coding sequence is TGTGCCAGCAGCTTGTACGGACACACGTTGGGTAATGAAAAACTGTTTTTT.

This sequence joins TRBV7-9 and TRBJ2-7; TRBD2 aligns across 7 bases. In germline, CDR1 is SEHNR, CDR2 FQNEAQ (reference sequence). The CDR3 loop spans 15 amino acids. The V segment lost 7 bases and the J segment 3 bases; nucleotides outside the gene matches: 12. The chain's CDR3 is CASTPGGSLFYEQYF. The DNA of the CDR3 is TGTGCCAGCACCCCCGGGGGGTCGTTGTTCTACGAGCAGTACTTC.

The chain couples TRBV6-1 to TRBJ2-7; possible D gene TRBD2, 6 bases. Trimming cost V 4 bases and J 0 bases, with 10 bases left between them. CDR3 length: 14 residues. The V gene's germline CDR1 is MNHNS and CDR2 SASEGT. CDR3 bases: TGTGCCAGCAGTGGACTAGGGGCCTCCTACGAGCAGTACTTC. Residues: CASSGLGASYEQYF.

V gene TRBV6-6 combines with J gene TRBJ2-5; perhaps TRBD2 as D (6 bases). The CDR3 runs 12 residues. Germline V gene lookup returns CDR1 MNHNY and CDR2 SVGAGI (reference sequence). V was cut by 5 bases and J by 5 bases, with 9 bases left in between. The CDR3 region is CASSLGRETQYF. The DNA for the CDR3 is TGTGCCAGCAGTCTGGGGAGGGAGACCCAGTACTTC.

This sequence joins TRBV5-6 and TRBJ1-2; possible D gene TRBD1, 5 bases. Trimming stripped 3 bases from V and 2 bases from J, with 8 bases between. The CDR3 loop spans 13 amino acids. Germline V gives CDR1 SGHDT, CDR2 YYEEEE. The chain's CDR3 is CASSSWTNYGYTF. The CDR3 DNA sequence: TGTGCCAGCAGCTCTTGGACAAACTATGGCTACACCTTC.

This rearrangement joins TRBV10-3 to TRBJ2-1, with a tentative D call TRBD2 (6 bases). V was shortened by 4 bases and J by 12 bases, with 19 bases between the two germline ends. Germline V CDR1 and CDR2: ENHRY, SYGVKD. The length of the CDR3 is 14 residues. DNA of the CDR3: TGTGCCATCAGTGGTACGGGACTCCCGGGTTCGCAGTTCTTC. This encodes CAISGTGLPGSQFF.

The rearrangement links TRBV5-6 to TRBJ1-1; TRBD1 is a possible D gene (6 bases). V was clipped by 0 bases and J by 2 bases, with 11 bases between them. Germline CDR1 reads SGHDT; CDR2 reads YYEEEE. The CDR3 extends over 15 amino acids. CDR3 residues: CASSLGWTANTEAFF. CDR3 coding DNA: TGTGCCAGCAGCTTGGGTTGGACAGCAAACACTGAAGCTTTCTTT.

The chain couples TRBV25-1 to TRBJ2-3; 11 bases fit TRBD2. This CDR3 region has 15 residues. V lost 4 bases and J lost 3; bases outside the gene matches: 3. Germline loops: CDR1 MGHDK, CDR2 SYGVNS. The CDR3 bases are TGTGCCAGCAGTGTGACTAGCGGGGTAACAGATACGCAGTATTTT. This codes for CASSVTSGVTDTQYF.